The sequence of this TCR beta chain was determined in a study of tumor-infiltrating lymphocytes in primary liver carcinoma. Study in general: Sample counts of productive TCRbeta reads spanned roughly 3.65 to 8 million; these counts were similar across tissue types. Whole-study findings and limits: The 250 largest clones made up significantly more of tumor than blood repertoires (p = 0.039).

With a constant-region primer, TCR beta cDNA was made from 400 to 550 ng of total RNA. Three rounds of nested multiplex PCR with slightly modified ARM-PCR produced TCR beta libraries. TRBV1-TRBV30 forward primers paired with a C-beta reverse primer drove the first two PCR rounds, about 10 cycles each. One entry per CDR3 protein, called by TCRdb with MiXCR from the multiplex PCR reads. The table includes fewer than 250,000 distinct CDR3 sequences, 65% detected once. This clonotype appeared a few times. What it binds is unknown. The CDR3 covers 16 residues. The germline CDR1 and CDR2 sequences are SEHNR and FQNEAQ (reference sequence). The ends lost 2 bases at V and 3 bases at J; junction bases unmatched: 5. Germline DNA was extracted alongside blood RNA, which was obtained from unsorted whole blood.

The sample taken for sequencing was peripheral blood. The sequence was collected from a woman aged 60-75 years with primary liver carcinoma and hepatitis B virus infection. The chain links TRBV7-9 to TRBJ2-1, with 9 bases matching TRBD2. The CDR3 loop is CASSLRASGDYNEQFF. CDR3 coding DNA: TGTGCCAGCAGCTTAAGGGCTAGCGGGGACTACAATGAGCAGTTCTTC.